This TCR beta chain appears in the sequencing data of a study of blood T cell repertoires in COVID-19. Overall study: Material from acute and convalescent COVID-19 was sourced from the United States, Italy and Spain. Nucleic acid was either cDNA or gDNA, and it came from T cells, B-cell-depleted T cells, or PBMCs.

As handled by the study authors: Estimates of nucleated cell counts were drawn from the amplification of reference gene primers. Method: immunoSEQ multiplex PCR; TCRdb's copy keeps in-frame clones and lacks some. Clone size and V and J calls were adopted from that table, with D and trimming inferred from the DNA. Among tens of thousands of clones listed, roughly 84% were seen once. The trim removed 2 bases at V and 1 base at J, leaving 9 bases unmatched. Germline lookup yields CDR1 GTSNPN and CDR2 SVGIG (reference sequence). The CDR3 contains 16 residues. The specimen sequenced was peripheral blood. The TCR originated in a man aged 50 to 59 with acute or convalescent COVID-19. This rearrangement joins TRBV30 to TRBJ2-5; TRBD2 agrees at 8 bases. CDR3 sequence reads: CAWSLGLRGVQETQYF. CDR3 bases: TGTGCCTGGAGTTTAGGGTTGCGGGGGGTCCAAGAGACCCAGTACTTC.